The 27 T cell receptor beta chains given below trace back to one sample, sequenced in a study of blood T cell repertoires in COVID-19. Repertoires were generated with immunoSEQ multiplex PCR, while TCRdb's copy carries only in-frame clones and drops some. The sample lists tens of thousands of clones; approximately 89% were seen once. The sample consisted of peripheral blood. Receptors were obtained from a human donor with active COVID-19. The donor label of this sample is uncertain.

The table lists this clone with a few counts. This chain uses TRBV5-4 with TRBJ1-6; TRBD1 agrees at 9 bases. V lost 4 bases, J lost 8 bases, and 10 bases stayed unmatched. The CDR3 runs to 16 residues. Germline values: CDR1 SGHNT, CDR2 YYREEE (reference sequence). The DNA of the CDR3 is TGTGCCAGCAGCCAGGACAGGGGTTTGGCGGATTCACCCCTCCACTTT. This encodes CASSQDRGLADSPLHF.

The J gene is TRBJ1-1, the V gene TRBV10-3; 7 bases agree with TRBD1. The germline gives CDR1 ENHRY, CDR2 SYGVKD. This CDR3 has 16 residues. Here the CDR3 reads CDPPPGRGCESTEAFF. CDR3 in DNA: TGTGACCCACCTCCTGGCAGGGGGTGCGAAAGCACTGAAGCTTTCTTT.

The chain's CDR3 is CASSLPQSRTGYTMEQFF. The CDR3 DNA reads as TGTGCCAGCAGCTTACCCCAGTCGAGGACAGGATATACAATGGAGCAGTTCTTC. V gene TRBV3-1 (or the pseudogene TRBV3-2) combines with J gene TRBJ2-1, with 7 bases that match TRBD1. CDR1 LGHDT and CDR2 YNNKEL come from the germline V gene (reference sequence). CDR3 length: 18 amino acids. The ends lost 5 bases at V and 10 bases at J; junction bases unmatched: 23.

The chain couples TRBV29-1 to TRBJ1-2; D might be TRBD1 (5 bases). The germline V gene encodes CDR1 SQVTM and CDR2 ANQGSEA. Trimming pared 3 bases from V and 4 bases from J, leaving 12 bases between. This CDR3 contains 13 residues. The CDR3 region is CSVEEEGFYGYTF. The CDR3 DNA follows: TGCAGCGTTGAGGAGGAGGGGTTCTATGGCTACACCTTC.

This chain joins TRBV7-3 and TRBJ2-3, with 7 positions matching TRBD1. In germline, CDR1 is SGHTA, CDR2 FQGTGA. CDR3 length equals 15 residues. V gave up 3 bases and J gave up 0 bases; unmatched junction bases: 3. This chain's CDR3 is CASSFTGASTDTQYF. The DNA for the CDR3 is TGTGCCAGCAGCTTCACAGGGGCGAGCACAGATACGCAGTATTTT.

The chain couples TRBV5-5 to TRBJ2-7; 10 bases agree with TRBD1. The germline CDR1 and CDR2 sequences are SGHKS and YYEKEE (reference sequence). CDR3 length equals 14 residues. V gave up 4 bases and J gave up 4 bases; unmatched junction bases: 5. The CDR3 is CASSLRDRGYEQYF. CDR3 coding DNA: TGTGCCAGCAGCCTGCGGGACAGGGGTTACGAGCAGTACTTC.

This chain joins TRBV19 and TRBJ2-1, with 10 bases lining up with TRBD2. The germline V gene encodes CDR1 LNHDA and CDR2 SQIVND (reference sequence). The length of the CDR3 is 13 residues. J lost 12 bases, V lost 4 bases, and 6 bases had no gene match. Here the CDR3 DNA reads TGTGCCAGTAGTACCGAGCGGGGGGGCCGGCAGTTCTTC. Amino acid sequence: CASSTERGGRQFF.

The V call is TRBV18, the J call TRBJ1-6; 7 nucleotides align to TRBD1. The germline V gene encodes CDR1 KGHSH and CDR2 LQKENI. The CDR3 is 16 residues long. V dropped 3 bases and J dropped 5; count of bases not matched to a gene: 7. The DNA of the CDR3 is TGTGCCAGCTCACCCCTACAACAGGGGAATAATTCACCCCTCCACTTT. Protein product: CASSPLQQGNNSPLHF. Supplemented by reference TRBV18 and TRBJ1-6, the full variable domain reads NAGVMQNPRHLVRRRGQEARLRCSPMKGHSHVYWYRQLPEEGLKFMVYLQKENIIDESGMPKERFSAEFPKEGPSILRIQQVVRGDSAAYFCASSPLQQGNNSPLHFGNGTRLTVT.

The chain recombines TRBV6-5 with TRBJ1-4; D possibly corresponds to TRBD1 (6 bases). Per germline, CDR1 MNHEY and CDR2 SVGAGI. The CDR3 length is 14 residues. Trimming removed 6 bases at V and 0 bases at J, with 8 bases between. Here the CDR3 reads CASRQGTTNEKLFF. The CDR3 DNA reads as TGTGCCAGCAGACAGGGCACAACTAATGAAAAACTGTTTTTT.

V gene TRBV7-8 combines with J gene TRBJ2-3, with TRBD1 matching over 10 bases. CDR3 size: 17 residues. CDR1 and CDR2 (germline): SGHVS, FQNEAQ. The ends lost 3 bases at V and 0 bases at J; junction bases unmatched: 6. The CDR3, as DNA: TGTGCCAGCAGCTTCCTGACAGGGGGCGAGAGCACAGATACGCAGTATTTT. Amino acid sequence: CASSFLTGGESTDTQYF.

The J gene is TRBJ2-3, the V gene TRBV5-1, with 11 bases identical to TRBD2. V shed 5 bases, J shed 2 bases, and the junction held 1 base outside the gene matches. This CDR3 is built from 14 residues. Germline V gene lookup returns CDR1 SGHRS and CDR2 YFSETQ. The CDR3 DNA reads TGCGCCAGCAGACTAGCGGGGGACACAGATACGCAGTATTTT. It yields the protein CASRLAGDTDTQYF.

This clone appeared a single time. The CDR3 loop is CASQQGGDEQYF. CDR3 bases: TGTGCCAGTCAACAGGGGGGCGACGAGCAGTACTTC. This chain links TRBV28 with TRBJ2-7, with TRBD1 matching over 8 bases. Trimming at V came to 9 bases and at J to 5 bases, leaving 6 bases not matched to a gene. In germline, CDR1 is MDHEN, CDR2 SYDVKM. The CDR3 runs 12 residues.

The chain couples TRBV9 to TRBJ1-1; 10 nucleotides line up with TRBD1. Germline CDR1 and CDR2: SGDLS and YYNGEE. This CDR3 is 15 amino acids long. The junction had 7 bases not matched to a gene; V was cut back by 0 bases and J by 8 bases. In DNA, the CDR3 is TGTGCCAGCAGCGTAGGTCGGGGACAGGGGACCGAAGCTTTCTTT. It specifies CASSVGRGQGTEAFF.

CDR3 in amino acids: CASSSEDRGRGYTF. CDR3 DNA: TGTGCCAGCAGCTCCGAAGACAGGGGGCGCGGCTACACCTTC. This chain uses TRBV7-9 with TRBJ1-2; 10 bases fit TRBD1. Germline V lookup: CDR1 SEHNR, CDR2 FQNEAQ (reference sequence). V lost 4 bases, J lost 8 bases, and 7 bases stayed unmatched. The CDR3 spans 14 residues.

V and J are TRBV11-2 and TRBJ2-5; TRBD1 agrees at 8 bases. Germline CDR1 reads SGHAT; CDR2 reads FQNNGV. This CDR3 has 14 amino acids. V lost 5 bases and J lost 1; bases outside the gene matches: 3. CDR3 bases: TGTGCCAGCAGCGTTGGGACAGGCCAAGAGACCCAGTACTTC. This sequence encodes CASSVGTGQETQYF.

This sequence joins TRBV6-6 and TRBJ1-2, with TRBD1 matching 7 bases. Germline loops: CDR1 MNHNY, CDR2 SVGAGI (reference sequence). The CDR3 has 16 amino acids. Trimming cost V 0 bases and J 2 bases; bases outside gene matches: 6. CDR3: CASSYSGGQLNYGYTF. In DNA form, the CDR3 reads TGTGCCAGCAGTTACTCCGGGGGACAGCTAAACTATGGCTACACCTTC.

The rearrangement links TRBV10-3 to TRBJ2-7; 8 bases are shared with TRBD2. V was clipped by 3 bases and J by 0 bases; unmatched bases: 13. Germline lookup yields CDR1 ENHRY and CDR2 SYGVKD. The CDR3 sequence is 18 residues long. CDR3 region: CAISDPPAGGSSSYEQYF. CDR3 DNA sequence: TGTGCCATCAGTGATCCGCCCGCGGGGGGTTCGAGCTCCTACGAGCAGTACTTC.

This clone came up once. V and J are TRBV24-1 and TRBJ1-2, with D perhaps matching TRBD1 (6 bases). The CDR3 consists of 15 residues. The V end lost 10 bases, the J end lost 6 bases, and 23 bases lay between the germline ends. Germline CDR1 and CDR2: KGHDR and SFDVKD. This chain's CDR3 is CATRDKTGTSDGYTF. The CDR3 DNA reads TGTGCCACGAGAGATAAAACAGGGACAAGCGATGGCTACACCTTC.

V and J are TRBV5-6 and TRBJ1-1; D is uncertain. Per germline, CDR1 SGHDT and CDR2 YYEEEE. This CDR3 is built from 13 residues. The V end lost 2 bases, the J end lost 3 bases, and 8 bases lay between the germline ends. Written as DNA, the CDR3 is TGTGCCAGCAGCTTAAGCAGGTACACTGAAGCTTTCTTT. Translation: CASSLSRYTEAFF.

The rearrangement links TRBV4-1 to TRBJ2-3; 12 nucleotides agree with TRBD2. Germline V gene data show CDR1 as MGHRA and CDR2 as YSYEKL. The V segment lost 9 bases and the J segment 2 bases; nucleotides outside the gene matches: 18. The CDR3 contains 19 residues. The CDR3 protein is CASTSIGASGGAFTDTQYF. The CDR3 coding sequence is TGCGCCAGTACCTCAATCGGGGCTAGCGGGGGGGCCTTCACAGATACGCAGTATTTT.

The chain carries TRBV18 and TRBJ1-2; D call uncertain. Between the trimmed V and J ends, which lost 3 bases and 4 bases, there was a span of 18 bases. The CDR3 runs to 16 residues. Per germline, CDR1 KGHSH and CDR2 LQKENI. This CDR3 is CASSPSTPGGVYGYTF. CDR3 in DNA: TGTGCCAGCTCACCGTCCACTCCGGGCGGGGTCTATGGCTACACCTTC.

CDR3 bases: TGCGCCAGCAGTGAGTTGGGTCGGACTAGAATACACACCGGGGAGCTGTTTTTT. Residues: CASSELGRTRIHTGELFF. The chain uses TRBV10-2 and TRBJ2-2, with TRBD2 matching over 7 bases. The CDR3 is made up of 18 amino acids. The V gene end was trimmed by 1 base and the J gene end by 3 bases; junction bases not matched to a gene: 11. From germline, CDR1 is WSHSY and CDR2 SAAADI.

This chain connects TRBV19 to TRBJ2-1, with D maybe TRBD2 (7 bases). V dropped 6 bases and J dropped 5 bases, with 14 bases sitting between them. CDR1 is LNHDA, CDR2 SQIVND, per germline (reference sequence). The CDR3 contains 14 residues. CDR3 residues: CASSHWGGHNEQFF. The CDR3 DNA reads as TGTGCCAGTAGCCACTGGGGGGGCCACAATGAGCAGTTCTTC.

The rearrangement joins TRBV6-5 to TRBJ1-2, with TRBD1 matching over 7 bases. CDR1 and CDR2 (germline): MNHEY, SVGAGI. This CDR3 has 12 residues. V trimming: 6 bases; J trimming: 6 bases; junction bases outside the gene matches: 4. The CDR3 region is CASSRQGHGYTF. The CDR3, as DNA: TGTGCCAGCAGCAGACAGGGCCATGGCTACACCTTC.

The gene calls are TRBV5-3 and TRBJ2-1; perhaps TRBD1 as D (7 bases). TRBV5-3 is designated an ORF whose function remains uncertain. Trimming shortened V by 5 bases and J by 5 bases, and 17 bases separated the two germline ends. The CDR3 covers 15 residues. The CDR3 nucleotides are TGTGCCAGAAGAAAACGACAGGGAGGACACAATGAGCAGTTCTTC. It yields the protein CARRKRQGGHNEQFF.

The chain couples TRBV7-2 to TRBJ1-5, with TRBD1 matching 7 bases. The CDR3 has 16 amino acids. The germline gives CDR1 SGHTA, CDR2 FQGNSA. The V segment lost 2 bases and the J segment 6 bases; nucleotides outside the gene matches: 10. DNA of the CDR3: TGTGCCAGCAGCTTATCACGAGGGGGCGAGGTTCAGCCCCAGCATTTT. Protein product: CASSLSRGGEVQPQHF. The full variable domain, rest sourced from reference TRBV7-2 and TRBJ1-5, is GAGVSQSPSNKVTEKGKDVELRCDPISGHTALYWYRQSLGQGLEFLIYFQGNSAPDKSGLPSDRFSAERTGGSVSTLTIQRTQQEDSAVYLCASSLSRGGEVQPQHFGDGTRLSIL.

J is TRBJ2-5 and V is TRBV28; TRBD2 might be the D (6 bases). CDR1 is MDHEN, CDR2 SYDVKM, per germline. The V gene lost 2 bases and the J gene lost 0 bases, with 13 bases spanning the gap. The CDR3 consists of 16 residues. CDR3 amino acids: CASSLASGGDQETQYF. In DNA form, the CDR3 reads TGTGCCAGCAGTTTAGCTTCAGGAGGGGACCAAGAGACCCAGTACTTC. Full variable domain (rest looked up from reference TRBV28 and TRBJ2-5): DVKVTQSSRYLVKRTGEKVFLECVQDMDHENMFWYRQDPGLGLRLIYFSYDVKMKEKGDIPEGYSVSREKKERFSLILESASTNQTSMYLCASSLASGGDQETQYFGPGTRLLVL.